Listed below are T cell receptor beta chains from one sample, sequenced in a study of T cells expressing NK-cell markers. From the 5' RACE reads, TCRdb lists one entry per CDR3 protein and no DNA. The sample totals a few hundred thousand distinct CDR3 sequences. Sample: blood T cells: a sorted CD56 or NKG2C T cell subset, CD4+ or CD8+ T cells, or bulk PBMC T cells (not recorded which). Every receptor here comes from a man aged 18-69 years in good health. Each CDR3 is given with its conserved first and last residue.

CDR3 protein: CASRTAGTQYF; J gene: TRBJ2-5; V gene: TRBV2
CDR3 protein: CASSFISGGYSNQPQHF; J gene: TRBJ1-5; V gene: TRBV12-3/TRBV12-4
CDR3 protein: CSARDNRLGAPQHF; J gene: TRBJ1-5; V gene: TRBV20-1
CDR3 protein: CASSTRDIGANVLTF; J gene: TRBJ2-6; V gene: TRBV28
CDR3 protein: CATRAGLYTDTQYF; J gene: TRBJ2-3; V gene: TRBV28
CDR3 protein: CASSSSLRTGGPGELFF; J gene: TRBJ2-2; V gene: TRBV11-2
CDR3 protein: CASSPGQGNQPQHF; J gene: TRBJ1-5; V gene: TRBV5-1
CDR3 protein: CASSAGTQINSPLHF; J gene: TRBJ1-6; V gene: TRBV7-2
CDR3 protein: CASSQDTSRVYYSPLHF; J gene: TRBJ1-6; V gene: TRBV4-1
CDR3 protein: CSVPVGLGYEQYF; J gene: TRBJ2-7; V gene: TRBV29-1
CDR3 protein: CASSPAVAGGAGELFF; J gene: TRBJ2-2; V gene: TRBV7-2
CDR3 protein: CASKWTGGRWGYTF; J gene: TRBJ1-2; V gene: TRBV5-6
CDR3 protein: CASSEGQSAETQYF; J gene: TRBJ2-5; V gene: TRBV6-1
CDR3 protein: CASSQLIDYGYTF; J gene: TRBJ1-2; V gene: TRBV3-1
CDR3 protein: CSARDPNSERKTQYF; J gene: TRBJ2-5; V gene: TRBV20-1
CDR3 protein: CASFEGNYGYTF; J gene: TRBJ1-2; V gene: TRBV5-1
CDR3 protein: CASSSRGPLLRGQYF; J gene: TRBJ2-7; V gene: TRBV28
CDR3 protein: CASITTGPGELFF; J gene: TRBJ2-2; V gene: TRBV6-5
CDR3 protein: CASSEAPGQGRWEQYF; J gene: TRBJ2-7; V gene: TRBV2
CDR3 protein: CASSYTGAGTQYF; J gene: TRBJ2-3; V gene: TRBV7-2
CDR3 protein: CASSRGTWSSNTEAFF; J gene: TRBJ1-1; V gene: TRBV9
CDR3 protein: CASSLSPDAYYGYTF; J gene: TRBJ1-2; V gene: TRBV5-8
CDR3 protein: CASSLVSSGGRNNEQFF; J gene: TRBJ2-1; V gene: TRBV5-6
CDR3 protein: CASGSRAFGELFF; J gene: TRBJ2-2; V gene: TRBV2
CDR3 protein: CAWSRTQETQYF; J gene: TRBJ2-5; V gene: TRBV30
CDR3 protein: CASSAGTGASNQPQHF; J gene: TRBJ1-5; V gene: TRBV3-1
CDR3 protein: CASSLQRTPGTEAFF; J gene: TRBJ1-1; V gene: TRBV12-3/TRBV12-4
CDR3 protein: CASSESRLAGVQETQYF; J gene: TRBJ2-5; V gene: TRBV25-1
CDR3 protein: CASSFRLAGGNTDTQYF; J gene: TRBJ2-3; V gene: TRBV7-9
CDR3 protein: CASSLVTSGGIVVTKNIQYF; J gene: TRBJ2-4; V gene: TRBV11-2
CDR3 protein: CASSNQTGLTEAFF; J gene: TRBJ1-1; V gene: TRBV5-1
CDR3 protein: CASSYRAGEQFF; J gene: TRBJ2-1; V gene: TRBV11-2
CDR3 protein: CASSGLAGAGETQYF; J gene: TRBJ2-5; V gene: TRBV7-2
CDR3 protein: CARSLHGQPQHF; J gene: TRBJ1-5; V gene: TRBV5-3
CDR3 protein: CASSLSRVAETQYF; J gene: TRBJ2-5; V gene: TRBV7-7
CDR3 protein: CASSLTKSVVQYF; J gene: TRBJ2-4; V gene: TRBV7-8
CDR3 protein: CASSSARLLYGYTF; J gene: TRBJ1-2; V gene: TRBV7-2
CDR3 protein: CASSRDFGNQPQHF; J gene: TRBJ1-5; V gene: TRBV2
CDR3 protein: CAWSLKRGVYNEQFF; J gene: TRBJ2-1; V gene: TRBV30
CDR3 protein: CASTQVGTGMSSNEQFF; J gene: TRBJ2-1; V gene: TRBV2
CDR3 protein: CAIRSNRGGSYEQYF; J gene: TRBJ2-7; V gene: TRBV10-3
CDR3 protein: CASGTSVSNEQFF; J gene: TRBJ2-1; V gene: TRBV5-1
CDR3 protein: CASSSSGGHSTDTQYF; J gene: TRBJ2-3; V gene: TRBV7-9
CDR3 protein: CASSSITGTGGSEQYF; J gene: TRBJ2-7; V gene: TRBV5-1
CDR3 protein: CASGLVPAGSNSGANVLTF; J gene: TRBJ2-6; V gene: TRBV12-5
CDR3 protein: CASTPSGYSNQPQHF; J gene: TRBJ1-5; V gene: TRBV12-3/TRBV12-4
CDR3 protein: CASSERGTGGQNEQYF; J gene: TRBJ2-7; V gene: TRBV2
CDR3 protein: CASSLGGRPDEQFF; J gene: TRBJ2-1; V gene: TRBV7-2
CDR3 protein: CASSLGPPSGGPTDTQYF; J gene: TRBJ2-3; V gene: TRBV7-6
CDR3 protein: CASSLRGKTYNEQFF; J gene: TRBJ2-1; V gene: TRBV3-1
CDR3 protein: CASSLKFPAQETQYF; J gene: TRBJ2-5; V gene: TRBV5-1
CDR3 protein: CASSFPGGNTQYF; J gene: TRBJ2-3; V gene: TRBV5-6
CDR3 protein: CASSLLGRTYNEQFF; J gene: TRBJ2-1; V gene: TRBV5-6
CDR3 protein: CASSHGSGLIRDTQYF; J gene: TRBJ2-3; V gene: TRBV3-1
CDR3 protein: CASSPHREELANEKLFF; J gene: TRBJ1-4; V gene: TRBV23-1
CDR3 protein: CASQHARGSYEQYF; J gene: TRBJ2-7; V gene: TRBV6-1
CDR3 protein: CASSMGAGRTGELFF; J gene: TRBJ2-2; V gene: TRBV2